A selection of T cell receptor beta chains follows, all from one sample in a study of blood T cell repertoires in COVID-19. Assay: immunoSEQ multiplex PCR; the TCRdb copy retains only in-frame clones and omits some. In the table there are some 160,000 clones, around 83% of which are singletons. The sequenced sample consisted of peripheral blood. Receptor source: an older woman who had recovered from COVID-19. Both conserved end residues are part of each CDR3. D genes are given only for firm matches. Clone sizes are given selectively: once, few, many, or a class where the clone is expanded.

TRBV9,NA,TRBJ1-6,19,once,TGTGCCAGCAGCGTAGCCCTGGACCCGGGGAGCTCCTATAATTCACCCCTCCACTTT,CASSVALDPGSSYNSPLHF
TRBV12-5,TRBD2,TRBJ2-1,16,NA,TGTGCTAGTGGGCCGGCTAGCGGGCCGAGAACGGGTGAGCAGTTCTTC,CASGPASGPRTGEQFF
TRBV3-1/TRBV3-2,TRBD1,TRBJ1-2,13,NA,TGTGCCAGCAGCCCGGGACAGGGGACCCCTACGGGCTTC,CASSPGQGTPTGF
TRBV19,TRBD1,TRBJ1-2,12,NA,TGTGCCAGTAGTATGGGACAGGGCGGCTACACCTTC,CASSMGQGGYTF
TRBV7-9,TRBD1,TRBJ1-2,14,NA,TGTGCCAGCAGCCTCCAAACAGGGGGAGAGGGCTACACCTTC,CASSLQTGGEGYTF
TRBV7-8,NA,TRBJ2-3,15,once,TGTGCCAGCAGCTTAGAGGGACAACCTCCCCATACGCAGTATTTT,CASSLEGQPPHTQYF
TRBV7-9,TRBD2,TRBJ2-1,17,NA,TGTGCCAGCAGCCAAACCGCAGCGGGAGTCGTCAGTAATGAGCAGTTCTTC,CASSQTAAGVVSNEQFF
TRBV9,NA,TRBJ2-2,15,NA,TGTGCCAGCAGCGCCCGACAGGAGGCGGACGGGGAGCTGTTTTTT,CASSARQEADGELFF
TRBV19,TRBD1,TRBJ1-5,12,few,TGTGCCACCGGACAGGGGGCTCAGCCCCAGCATTTT,CATGQGAQPQHF
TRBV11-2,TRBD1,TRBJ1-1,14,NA,TGTGCCAGCAGCCCCGGACAGGGGGCGGCTGAAGCTTTCTTT,CASSPGQGAAEAFF
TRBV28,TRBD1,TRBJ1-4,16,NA,TGTGCCAGCAGTCATGGGACAGGGGGGACTAATGAAAAACTGTTTTTT,CASSHGTGGTNEKLFF
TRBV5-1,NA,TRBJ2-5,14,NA,TGCGCCAGCAGCTTGGGTTTGGCGGCGGAGACCCAGTACTTC,CASSLGLAAETQYF
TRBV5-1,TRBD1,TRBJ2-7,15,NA,TGCGCCAGCAGCCTCCGGGACAGGGGTTCCTACGAGCAGTACTTC,CASSLRDRGSYEQYF
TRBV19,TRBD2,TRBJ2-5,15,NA,TGTGCCAGTAGGAGCCGGGCTAGCGGGGGGGAGGCCCAGTACTTC,CASRSRASGGEAQYF
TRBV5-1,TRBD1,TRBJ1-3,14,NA,TGCGCCAGCAGCTTGGGGGGACAGGGAAACACCATATATTTT,CASSLGGQGNTIYF
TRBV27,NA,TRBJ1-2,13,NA,TGTGCCAGCAGTTTAGGGCGGGCCTATGGCTACACCTTC,CASSLGRAYGYTF
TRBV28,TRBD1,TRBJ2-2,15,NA,TGTGCCAGCAGTCCCCCGACAGGGTGGGGCGGGGAGCTGTTTTTT,CASSPPTGWGGELFF
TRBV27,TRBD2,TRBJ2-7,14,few,TGTGCCAGCAGTTTGGGCGGGAGGTCCTACGAGCAGTACTTC,CASSLGGRSYEQYF
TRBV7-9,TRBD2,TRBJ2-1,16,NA,TGTGCCAGCAGCTTACGAAGCGGGATGCCCTACAATGAGCAGTTCTTC,CASSLRSGMPYNEQFF
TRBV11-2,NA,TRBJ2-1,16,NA,TGTGCCAGCAGCACTCTAGGGGGATTTGTCTACAATGAGCAGTTCTTC,CASSTLGGFVYNEQFF
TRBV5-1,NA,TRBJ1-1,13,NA,TGCGCCAGCAGGCGGGGGGACAACACTGAAGCTTTCTTT,CASRRGDNTEAFF
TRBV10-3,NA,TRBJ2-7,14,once,TGTGCCATCAGTGGAGGGGGGGGTTCCTACGAGCAGTACTTC,CAISGGGGSYEQYF
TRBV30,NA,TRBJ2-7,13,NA,TGTGCCTGGAGTTGGAGTGGAAGCGACGAGCAGTACTTC,CAWSWSGSDEQYF
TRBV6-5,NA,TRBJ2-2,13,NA,TGTGCCGCCTGGGGAAGGGGCACCGGGGAGCTGTTTTTT,CAAWGRGTGELFF
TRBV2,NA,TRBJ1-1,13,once,TGTGCCAACGAGCGCGGGGTTGGGACTGAAGCTTTCTTT,CANERGVGTEAFF
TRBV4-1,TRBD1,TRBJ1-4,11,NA,TGCGCCACCAAGGGACAGGGGATTATGTTTTTT,CATKGQGIMFF
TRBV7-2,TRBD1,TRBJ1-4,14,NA,TGTGCCAGCAGCCCCCGGACAGGGGGCGAAAAACTGTTTTTT,CASSPRTGGEKLFF
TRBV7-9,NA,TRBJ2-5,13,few,TGTGCCAGCAGCGAGAGCGGTGAGGAGACCCAGTACTTC,CASSESGEETQYF
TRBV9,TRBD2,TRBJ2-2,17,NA,TGTGCCAGCAGCGTAAGGCTAGCGGGAGGGGGCGCCGGGGAGCTGTTTTTT,CASSVRLAGGGAGELFF
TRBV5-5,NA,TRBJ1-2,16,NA,TGTGCCAGCAGCTTTGGAGGTGGGCCCGCCTCCTATGGCTACACCTTC,CASSFGGGPASYGYTF
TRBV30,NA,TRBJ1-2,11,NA,TGTGCCTGGAGTGTACAGACAGTTTGGGTCTTC,CAWSVQTVWVF
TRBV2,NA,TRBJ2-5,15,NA,TGTGCCAGCAGTGAAGCGGGCAGGGTCCGGGAGACCCAGTACTTC,CASSEAGRVRETQYF
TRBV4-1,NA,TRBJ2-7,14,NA,TGCGCCAGCAGCCAAGAGAACGGTCCCTACGAGCAGTACTTC,CASSQENGPYEQYF
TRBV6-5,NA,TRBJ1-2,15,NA,TGTGCCAGCAGTTACGGGGGCGCAGGAGCCTATGGCTACACCTTC,CASSYGGAGAYGYTF
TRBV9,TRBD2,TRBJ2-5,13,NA,TGTGCCAGCAGCGTAAGCGGGGCGGAGACCCAGTACTTC,CASSVSGAETQYF